These 14 T cell receptor beta chains came from one sample sequenced in a study of shared clonotypes between healthy human individuals. Produced via immunoSEQ multiplex PCR; TCRdb's table is partial and in-frame only. The sample consists of 2 million to 2.5 million clones, 90% to 96% of them appearing once. The sample taken for sequencing was naive CD4+ T cells sorted from blood. The subset here: CD45RA+ positively selected. These receptors originate from a man aged 18 to 29 in good health.

Worth noting for this clone: This same CDR3 is encoded by further DNA sequences in the sample. The V gene is TRBV18, the J gene TRBJ2-7; D call uncertain. The CDR3 spans 14 residues. V dropped 0 bases and J dropped 0 bases, with 6 bases sitting between them. Germline loops: CDR1 KGHSH, CDR2 LQKENI. The DNA for the CDR3 is TGTGCCAGCTCACCACCGGGGAACTCCTACGAGCAGTACTTC. It specifies CASSPPGNSYEQYF.

The chain uses TRBV7-9 and TRBJ1-2; 11 positions match TRBD1. The V and J ends lost 4 bases and 7 bases, in that order; junction bases with no gene match: 14. There are 17 residues in the CDR3. CDR1 and CDR2 (germline): SEHNR, FQNEAQ (reference sequence). CDR3 bases: TGTGCCAGCAGCTATTCCGGGACAGGGGGAGCCGTTAGTGGCTACACCTTC. Translating it yields CASSYSGTGGAVSGYTF.

The chain links TRBV6-1 to TRBJ1-2; TRBD1 aligns across 10 bases. V gave up 3 bases and J gave up 4 bases; unmatched junction bases: 5. This CDR3 is built from 15 residues. CDR1 is MNHNS, CDR2 SASEGT, per germline. The DNA of the CDR3 is TGTGCCAGCAGTGACCGGGACAGGGGATTCTATGGCTACACCTTC. Amino acids: CASSDRDRGFYGYTF.

The chain carries TRBV15 and TRBJ2-7, with D possibly called TRBD1 or TRBD2 (5 bases each). The CDR3 covers 14 residues. V was trimmed by 4 bases and J by 0 bases, leaving 10 bases between them. Germline CDR1 LNHNV, CDR2 YYDKDF (reference sequence). The CDR3: CATSIGGTSYEQYF. DNA for the CDR3: TGTGCCACCAGCATTGGTGGGACCTCCTACGAGCAGTACTTC.

V is TRBV9 and J is TRBJ2-3; TRBD2 matches at 9 bases. The V and J ends lost 2 bases and 4 bases, in that order; junction bases with no gene match: 8. CDR1 is SGDLS, CDR2 YYNGEE, per germline. This CDR3 spans 16 amino acids. The CDR3 sequence is CASSVDAGGSPDTQYF. CDR3 in DNA: TGTGCCAGCAGCGTGGATGCGGGAGGGTCCCCAGATACGCAGTATTTT. The complete variable domain, with remaining parts taken from reference TRBV9 and TRBJ2-3, reads DSGVTQTPKHLITATGQRVTLRCSPRSGDLSVYWYQQSLDQGLQFLIQYYNGEERAKGNILERFSAQQFPDLHSELNLSSLELGDSALYFCASSVDAGGSPDTQYFGPGTRLTVL.

The count of this clone is one. The J gene is TRBJ2-1, the V gene TRBV9; D is undetermined. Germline CDR1 SGDLS, CDR2 YYNGEE. The CDR3 has 13 amino acids. Trimming took off 0 bases at V and 8 bases at J, with 9 bases between the two ends. In DNA form, the CDR3 reads TGTGCCAGCAGCGTAGAACGGCGCGATGAGCAGTTCTTC. Encoded protein: CASSVERRDEQFF.

The V and J genes are TRBV19 and TRBJ1-2, with D uncertain. CDR1 LNHDA and CDR2 SQIVND come from the germline V gene (reference sequence). Trimming removed 2 bases from V and 4 bases from J, with 5 bases in between. The length of the CDR3 is 12 residues. The CDR3 region is CASSILGYGYTF. The CDR3 DNA reads as TGTGCCAGTAGTATATTGGGCTATGGCTACACCTTC. Full variable domain (missing parts from reference TRBV19 and TRBJ1-2): DGGITQSPKYLFRKEGQNVTLSCEQNLNHDAMYWYRQDPGQGLRLIYYSQIVNDFQKGDIAEGYSVSREKKESFPLTVTSAQKNPTAFYLCASSILGYGYTFGSGTRLTVV.

V gene TRBV19 combines with J gene TRBJ2-3; TRBD2 aligns across 9 bases. This CDR3 has 16 residues. Germline lookup yields CDR1 LNHDA and CDR2 SQIVND (reference sequence). Trimming cost V 5 bases and J 2 bases; bases outside gene matches: 8. DNA for the CDR3: TGTGCCAGTAGTCCCTTGACTAGCGGCCCCACAGATACGCAGTATTTT. Amino acids: CASSPLTSGPTDTQYF.

The chain has TRBV4-1 and TRBJ1-4; D is unresolved. This CDR3 region has 14 residues. V was shortened by 6 bases and J by 0 bases, with 8 bases between the two germline ends. Germline CDR1 reads MGHRA; CDR2 reads YSYEKL. The CDR3 DNA follows: TGCGCCAGCAGGTCAGCTGCAACTAATGAAAAACTGTTTTTT. Amino acids: CASRSAATNEKLFF.

This chain links TRBV2 with TRBJ2-2; D is undetermined. This CDR3 has 15 amino acids. V was cut by 7 bases and J by 4 bases, with 16 bases left in between. CDR1 and CDR2 from the germline V gene are SNHLY and FYNNEI. CDR3 sequence (DNA): TGTGCCAGCACTCCCCGCCCGCAAAGCACCGGGGAGCTGTTTTTT. Translation: CASTPRPQSTGELFF. Drawing the rest from reference TRBV2 and TRBJ2-2, the complete variable domain is EPEVTQTPSHQVTQMGQEVILRCVPISNHLYFYWYRQILGQKVEFLVSFYNNEISEKSEIFDDQFSVERPDGSNFTLKIRSTKLEDSAMYFCASTPRPQSTGELFFGEGSRLTVL.

The chain combines TRBV5-1 with TRBJ2-6; the match to TRBD1 covers 8 bases. CDR1 and CDR2 (germline): SGHRS, YFSETQ. Trimming cost V 7 bases and J 0 bases; bases outside gene matches: 9. There are 17 residues in the CDR3. CDR3 loop: CASFTGTGGSGANVLTF. CDR3 bases: TGCGCCAGCTTTACCGGGACAGGCGGCTCTGGGGCCAACGTCCTGACTTTC. Full variable domain (rest looked up from reference TRBV5-1 and TRBJ2-6): KAGVTQTPRYLIKTRGQQVTLSCSPISGHRSVSWYQQTPGQGLQFLFEYFSETQRNKGNFPGRFSGRQFSNSRSEMNVSTLELGDSALYLCASFTGTGGSGANVLTFGAGSRLTVL.

This rearrangement joins TRBV10-3 to TRBJ2-5, with 9 bases matching TRBD2. The junction had 6 bases not matched to a gene; V was cut back by 8 bases and J by 5 bases. CDR1 is ENHRY, CDR2 SYGVKD, per germline. This CDR3 comprises 13 residues. The CDR3 DNA is TGTGCCATCGGAACGACTAGCGGCGAGACCCAGTACTTC. Its translation: CAIGTTSGETQYF.

The V gene is TRBV30, the J gene TRBJ1-4; D gene unclear. CDR3 length: 13 residues. Trimming shortened V by 2 bases and J by 3 bases, and 7 bases separated the two germline ends. Germline V lookup: CDR1 GTSNPN, CDR2 SVGIG (reference sequence). This chain's CDR3 is CAWSSRANEKLFF. CDR3 nucleotide sequence: TGTGCCTGGAGTTCTAGGGCTAATGAAAAACTGTTTTTT.

Here the CDR3 DNA reads TGTGCCAGCAGCTTAGGGCGCGGGGATCCCCAGCATTTT. Its translation is CASSLGRGDPQHF. The chain joins TRBV7-9 to TRBJ1-5; D gene unclear. The ends were cut back, 1 base at V and 10 bases at J, with 11 bases in the middle. The germline V gene has CDR1 SEHNR and CDR2 FQNEAQ (reference sequence). The CDR3 length is 13 residues.